This is a list of T cell receptor beta chains from one sample in a study of T cells after yellow fever vaccination. TCRdb fed the 5' RACE reads into MiXCR, producing one record per CDR3 protein. The table records roughly 150,000 distinct CDR3 sequences, 6% to 7.5% of them present only once. This material consisted of CD4+ T cells sorted from PBMCs, taken around 5 days after the first yellow fever vaccination. These receptors came from a man younger than 35 who received the YFV17D yellow fever vaccine. Both conserved end residues are part of each CDR3. D genes are given only for firm matches. Size tells how often a clone was seen (once, few, many) or the class of an expanded clone, and some rows leave it out.

TRBJ1-2,.,few,TRBV7-2,CASSARGVVNYGYTF
TRBJ2-3,.,few,TRBV12-3/TRBV12-4,CASGGRGASTDTQYF
TRBJ1-2,.,few,TRBV5-1,CASSFQGSARAGYTF
TRBJ1-6,TRBD1,many,TRBV20-1,CSASGQATNNSPLHF
TRBJ2-1,TRBD2,few,TRBV7-2,CASSITPRTSGYNEQFF
TRBJ2-1,TRBD1,.,TRBV7-2,CASSLVGQGHEQFF
TRBJ2-2,.,.,TRBV5-1,CASSESTRRTTNTGELFF
TRBJ1-1,.,.,TRBV3-1,CASSQGVGSNTEAFF
TRBJ1-3,TRBD1,few,TRBV12-3/TRBV12-4,CASKDRGVSTGNTIYF
TRBJ2-5,TRBD2,many,TRBV7-3,CASSLGGLAGGRTQYF
TRBJ1-1,.,many,TRBV12-3/TRBV12-4,CASSLRSRNTEAFF
TRBJ1-2,.,.,TRBV12-3/TRBV12-4,CASSLGGSDYGYTF
TRBJ2-5,.,few,TRBV5-4,CASRGSEETQYF
TRBJ2-2,.,.,TRBV20-1,CSASLARELFF
TRBJ1-6,.,many,TRBV5-1,CASSFREQGNSPLHF
TRBJ2-1,.,many,TRBV5-1,CASSRQGHEQFF
TRBJ1-5,.,many,TRBV10-2,CASSDSHSNQPQHF
TRBJ2-2,TRBD1,few,TRBV12-3/TRBV12-4,CASSPTGSAGELFF
TRBJ2-3,.,many,TRBV4-1,CASSPRNSGIGTDTQYF
TRBJ2-3,TRBD1,many,TRBV5-5,CASSPTGTGMDTQYF
TRBJ2-5,.,many,TRBV6-5,CASSYSISGALRKTQYF
TRBJ2-7,.,many,TRBV5-1,CASSLAGTFYEQYF
TRBJ2-3,TRBD2,.,TRBV4-1,CASNSGGGPDTQYF
TRBJ2-1,TRBD1,many,TRBV5-6,CASSLGLTGGGNEQFF
TRBJ2-1,TRBD2,many,TRBV12-3/TRBV12-4,CASSAGTSGVNEQFF
TRBJ2-7,.,few,TRBV7-9,CASTREVKQYF
TRBJ1-2,.,many,TRBV18,CASSQTGDGYTF
TRBJ1-2,.,many,TRBV24-1,CATSGEGGYYGYTF
TRBJ1-2,TRBD1,.,TRBV10-1,CASSSGTARGGYTF
TRBJ1-5,.,many,TRBV7-2,CASSLAEAQPQHF
TRBJ2-3,TRBD2,many,TRBV25-1,CASSDQRGPHTDTQYF
TRBJ2-2,.,many,TRBV18,CASFTYTGELFF
TRBJ2-7,TRBD1,many,TRBV30,CAGWDRASYEQYF
TRBJ2-1,.,many,TRBV10-3,CAISERTEQFF
TRBJ1-5,TRBD1,.,TRBV7-9,CASSSYLAGGLDQPQHF